The 14 T cell receptor beta chains in this list originate from one sample, sequenced in a study of neoadjuvant nivolumab and ipilimumab in lung cancer. Clones were sequenced by immunoSEQ multiplex PCR, and TCRdb holds only the in-frame ones, with some missing. The sample holds 30,000 to 45,000 clones, 85% to 90% seen once. The material was peripheral blood, obtained before neoadjuvant nivolumab, alone or with ipilimumab. The origin of the receptors is an adult with non-small cell lung cancer.

The rearrangement links TRBV11-2 to TRBJ2-6, with D perhaps matching TRBD2 (6 bases). Trimming cost V 5 bases and J 2 bases, with 22 bases left between them. CDR3 size: 19 residues. Germline-derived CDR1 and CDR2 are SGHAT and FQNNGV. The CDR3, as DNA: TGTGCCAGCAGCCCCTTAGCCGGGGGACTCGCACCTGGGGCCAACGTCCTGACTTTC. It translates to CASSPLAGGLAPGANVLTF.

The rearrangement links TRBV11-2 to TRBJ2-3, with D unresolved. Germline V gene sequence: CDR1 SGHAT, CDR2 FQNNGV. V was clipped by 1 base and J by 4 bases, with 9 bases between them. This CDR3 comprises 14 residues. Here the CDR3 reads CASSLGLGSDTQYF. CDR3 coding DNA: TGTGCCAGCAGCTTAGGGCTAGGGTCAGATACGCAGTATTTT.

The chain joins TRBV6-6 to TRBJ2-1; 9 bases line up with TRBD1. CDR1 and CDR2 from the germline V gene are MNHNY and SVGAGI (reference sequence). The CDR3 totals 12 residues. The ends lost 5 bases at V and 7 bases at J; junction bases unmatched: 0. CDR3 DNA: TGTGCCAGCAGTGGGACAGGGAATGAGCAGTTCTTC. Protein sequence: CASSGTGNEQFF.

This chain connects TRBV7-9 to TRBJ1-4; unclear D gene. Germline-derived CDR1 and CDR2 are SEHNR and FQNEAQ (reference sequence). Trimming removed 4 bases from V and 6 bases from J, with 3 bases in between. The CDR3 totals 11 residues. CDR3 bases: TGTGCCAGCAGCTGGTATGAAAAACTGTTTTTT. This gives the protein CASSWYEKLFF.

The V call is TRBV11-2, the J call TRBJ2-7, with D unclear. V gave up 5 bases and J gave up 3 bases, with 14 bases separating them. The germline CDR1 and CDR2 sequences are SGHAT and FQNNGV. This CDR3 comprises 14 residues. The chain's CDR3 is CASSLGSLDYEQYF. As DNA, the CDR3 is TGTGCCAGCAGCCTCGGTTCGCTCGACTACGAGCAGTACTTC.

This chain uses TRBV5-8 with TRBJ2-7; possibly TRBD2 for D (6 bases). The V end was cut by 6 bases, the J end by 6 bases, with 19 bases between. Germline V gene sequence: CDR1 SGHTS, CDR2 YDEGEE. The CDR3 spans 14 residues. The CDR3 protein is CASIDGGSRAEQYF. The CDR3 DNA sequence: TGTGCCAGCATCGATGGGGGGTCTCGGGCCGAGCAGTACTTC.

This chain uses TRBV5-5 with TRBJ2-1; TRBD1 agrees at 8 bases. CDR3 length equals 13 residues. V trimming: 3 bases; J trimming: 8 bases; junction bases outside the gene matches: 4. Germline V gene data show CDR1 as SGHKS and CDR2 as YYEKEE (reference sequence). The CDR3 loop reads CASSWSGGHEQFF. In DNA, the CDR3 is TGTGCCAGCAGCTGGTCAGGGGGCCATGAGCAGTTCTTC.

This chain links TRBV18 with TRBJ1-3, with 9 bases that match TRBD1. Germline assignment: CDR1 KGHSH and CDR2 LQKENI. CDR3 length equals 16 residues. V dropped 3 bases and J dropped 5; count of bases not matched to a gene: 8. Here the CDR3 DNA reads TGTGCCAGCTCACCGCTACAGGGGGCGACTAGAAACACCATATATTTT. It yields the protein CASSPLQGATRNTIYF.

The chain is built from TRBV19 and TRBJ2-7; TRBD2 is a possible D gene (7 bases). Germline CDR1 reads LNHDA; CDR2 reads SQIVND (reference sequence). Trimming removed 1 base from V and 4 bases from J, with 17 bases in between. This CDR3 has 16 amino acids. CDR3 DNA: TGTGCCAGTAGTATAGGGGGGGGCTACTATCCTTACGAGCAGTACTTC. It codes for CASSIGGGYYPYEQYF.

The chain joins TRBV7-3 to TRBJ2-1; 8 bases line up with TRBD1. Trimming at V came to 0 bases and at J to 6 bases, leaving 7 bases not matched to a gene. The CDR3 is 16 residues long. Germline lookup yields CDR1 SGHTA and CDR2 FQGTGA. The CDR3 DNA reads TGTGCCAGCAGCTTAACCTCGGGACAGGTTCCCAATGAGCAGTTCTTC. The encoded protein is CASSLTSGQVPNEQFF.

The chain employs TRBV6-4 and TRBJ1-2; 9 bases align to TRBD1. The CDR3 totals 15 residues. Germline CDR1 is MRHNA and CDR2 is SNTAGT. Trimming removed 3 bases from V and 9 bases from J; junction bases left unmatched: 11. The CDR3: CASSEVAGQGSRYTF. The CDR3 bases are TGTGCCAGCAGTGAGGTGGCGGGACAGGGTTCTCGCTACACCTTC.

The V gene is TRBV18, the J gene TRBJ2-3, with 9 bases fitting TRBD2. The V and J ends lost 1 base and 3 bases, in that order; junction bases with no gene match: 5. CDR1 is KGHSH, CDR2 LQKENI, per germline. The CDR3 covers 16 residues. This CDR3 is CASSPRAGGGTDTQYF. CDR3 in DNA: TGTGCCAGCTCACCACGAGCGGGAGGCGGGACAGATACGCAGTATTTT.

V usage is TRBV9 and J usage is TRBJ2-2; D remains ambiguous. The CDR3 contains 15 residues. The germline gives CDR1 SGDLS, CDR2 YYNGEE. Trimming stripped 5 bases from V and 0 bases from J, with 11 bases between. CDR3 amino acids: CASSWSDTNTGELFF. CDR3 coding DNA: TGTGCCAGCAGTTGGTCCGACACGAACACCGGGGAGCTGTTTTTT.

The V gene is TRBV28, the J gene TRBJ1-4, with TRBD1 as a possible D gene (5 bases). Germline CDR1 and CDR2: MDHEN and SYDVKM. V was pared by 10 bases and J by 2 bases, with 11 bases between. The CDR3 covers 13 residues. In DNA form, the CDR3 reads TGTGCCACCCAAGACAGCACTAATGAAAAACTGTTTTTT. It translates to CATQDSTNEKLFF. Variable domain in full (rest from reference TRBV28 and TRBJ1-4): DVKVTQSSRYLVKRTGEKVFLECVQDMDHENMFWYRQDPGLGLRLIYFSYDVKMKEKGDIPEGYSVSREKKERFSLILESASTNQTSMYLCATQDSTNEKLFFGSGTQLSVL.